The clone carrying this T cell receptor beta chain was picked up a small number of times. Its matching antigen is unknown. PCR involved 60 Vbeta and 13 Jbeta primers. Some clones are missing from TCRdb's copy, which holds only in-frame ones; the method was immunoSEQ multiplex PCR. This table holds 120,000 or so clones, 15% to 20% found once. This specimen comes from a study of cytomegalovirus exposure and HLA in healthy donors. Overall study: An earlier analysis identified under 130 million unique TCR beta sequences in approximately 190 million T cells.

Study-wide findings and caveats: In an earlier analysis, most TCR beta V segments were productive about 87% or about 30% of the time.

In germline, CDR1 is SQVTM, CDR2 ANQGSEA. The V gene end was trimmed by 5 bases and the J gene end by 1 base; junction bases not matched to a gene: 7. The length of the CDR3 is 14 residues. Sequences were obtained from PBMCs. This sequence joins TRBV29-1 and TRBJ1-2; 7 bases match TRBD1. This TCR came from a female donor in good health and CMV-seropositive. The CDR3 DNA follows: TGCAGCGTTCCACTGACAGGGATTAACTATGGCTACACCTTC. It codes for CSVPLTGINYGYTF.